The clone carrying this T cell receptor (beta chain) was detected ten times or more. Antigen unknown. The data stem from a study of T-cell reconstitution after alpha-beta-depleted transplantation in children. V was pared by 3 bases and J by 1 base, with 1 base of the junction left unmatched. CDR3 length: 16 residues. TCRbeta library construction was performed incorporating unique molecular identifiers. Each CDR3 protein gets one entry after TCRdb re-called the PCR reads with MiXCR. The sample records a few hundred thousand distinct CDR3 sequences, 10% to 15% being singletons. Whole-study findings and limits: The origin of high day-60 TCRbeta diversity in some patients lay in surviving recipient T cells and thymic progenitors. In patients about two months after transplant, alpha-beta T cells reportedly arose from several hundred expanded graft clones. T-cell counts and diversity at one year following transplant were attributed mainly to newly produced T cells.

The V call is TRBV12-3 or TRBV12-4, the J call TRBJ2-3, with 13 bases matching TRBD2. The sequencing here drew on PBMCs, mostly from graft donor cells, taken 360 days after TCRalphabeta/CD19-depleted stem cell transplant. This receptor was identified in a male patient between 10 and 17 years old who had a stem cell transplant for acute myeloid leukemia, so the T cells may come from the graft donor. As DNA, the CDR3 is TGTGCCAGCAGTTTGGGACTAGCGGGGCGCACAGATACGCAGTATTTT. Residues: CASSLGLAGRTDTQYF.